This TCR beta chain was recovered during a study of cytomegalovirus exposure and HLA in healthy donors. PCR involved 60 Vbeta and 13 Jbeta primers. Sequencing was performed with immunoSEQ multiplex PCR; in TCRdb, only in-frame clones are kept and a portion is missing. The sample comprises about 150,000 clones, 79% of which are singletons, and 3.5% rests with the top ten. V gave up 5 bases and J gave up 2 bases; unmatched junction bases: 6. CDR1 and CDR2 from the germline V gene are SGHAT and FQNNGV. This CDR3 is 15 amino acids long. The chain combines TRBV11-2 with TRBJ2-7; 10 nucleotides line up with TRBD2. Sequenced input: PBMCs. This TCR was recovered from a human donor in good health. CDR3 sequence (DNA): TGTGCCAGCAGCATACCCAGCGGGAGGGCCTACGAGCAGTACTTC. Translation gives CASSIPSGRAYEQYF.